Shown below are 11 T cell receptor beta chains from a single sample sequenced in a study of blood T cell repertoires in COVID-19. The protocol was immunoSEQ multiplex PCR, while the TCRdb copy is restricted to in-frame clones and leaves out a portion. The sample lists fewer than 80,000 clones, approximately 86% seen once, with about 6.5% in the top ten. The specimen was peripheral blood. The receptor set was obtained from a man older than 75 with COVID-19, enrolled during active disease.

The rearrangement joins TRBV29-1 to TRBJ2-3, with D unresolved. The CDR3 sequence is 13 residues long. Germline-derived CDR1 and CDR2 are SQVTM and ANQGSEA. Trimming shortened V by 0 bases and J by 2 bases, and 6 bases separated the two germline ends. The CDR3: CSVEDSNTDTQYF. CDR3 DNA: TGCAGCGTTGAAGACAGTAACACAGATACGCAGTATTTT.

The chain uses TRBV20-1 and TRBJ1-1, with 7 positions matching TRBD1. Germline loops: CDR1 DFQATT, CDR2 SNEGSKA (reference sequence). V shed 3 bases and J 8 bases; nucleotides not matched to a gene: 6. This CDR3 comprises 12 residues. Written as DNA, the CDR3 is TGCAGTGCTAGTGGACAGGCCGAAGAAGCTTTCTTT. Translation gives CSASGQAEEAFF.

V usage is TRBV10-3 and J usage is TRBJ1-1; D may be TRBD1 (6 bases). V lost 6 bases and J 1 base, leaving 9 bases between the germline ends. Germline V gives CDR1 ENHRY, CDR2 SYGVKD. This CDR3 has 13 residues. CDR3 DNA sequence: TGTGCCATCAGAAGGACAGAGAACACTGAAGCTTTCTTT. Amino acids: CAIRRTENTEAFF.

This CDR3 is CATSDLKGTGAYNEQFF. The CDR3 DNA reads as TGTGCCACCAGTGATTTGAAAGGGACAGGGGCTTACAATGAGCAGTTCTTC. This chain connects TRBV24-1 to TRBJ2-1, with 10 bases matching TRBD1. With V trimmed by 0 bases and J by 4 bases, 5 bases remained unmatched. CDR3 length: 17 residues. Germline V lookup: CDR1 KGHDR, CDR2 SFDVKD.

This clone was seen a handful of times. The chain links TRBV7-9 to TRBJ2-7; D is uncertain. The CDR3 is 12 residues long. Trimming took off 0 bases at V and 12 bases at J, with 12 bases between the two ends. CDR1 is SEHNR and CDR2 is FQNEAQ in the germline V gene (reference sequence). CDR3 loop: CASSLATDRRYF. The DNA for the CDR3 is TGTGCCAGCAGCTTAGCTACAGACCGACGGTACTTC. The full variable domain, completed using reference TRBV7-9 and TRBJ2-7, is DTGVSQNPRHKITKRGQNVTFRCDPISEHNRLYWYRQTLGQGPEFLTYFQNEAQLEKSRLLSDRFSAERPKGSFSTLEIQRTEQGDSAMYLCASSLATDRRYFGPGTRLTVT.

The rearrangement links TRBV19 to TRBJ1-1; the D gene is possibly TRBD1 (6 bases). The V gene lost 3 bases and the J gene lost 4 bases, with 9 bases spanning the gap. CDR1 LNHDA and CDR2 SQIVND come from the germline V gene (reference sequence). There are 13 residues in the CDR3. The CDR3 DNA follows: TGTGCCAGTAGTATCGGACAGACCACTGAAGCTTTCTTT. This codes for CASSIGQTTEAFF.

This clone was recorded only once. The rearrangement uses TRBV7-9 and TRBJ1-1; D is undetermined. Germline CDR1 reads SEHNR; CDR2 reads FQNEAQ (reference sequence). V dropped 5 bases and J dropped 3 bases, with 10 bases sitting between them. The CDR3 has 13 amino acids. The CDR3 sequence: CASSTVADTEAFF. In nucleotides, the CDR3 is TGTGCCAGCAGCACGGTAGCTGACACTGAAGCTTTCTTT.

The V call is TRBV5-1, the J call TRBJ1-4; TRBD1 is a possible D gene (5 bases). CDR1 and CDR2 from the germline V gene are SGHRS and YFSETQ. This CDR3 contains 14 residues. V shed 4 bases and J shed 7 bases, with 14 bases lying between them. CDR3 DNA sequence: TGCGCCAGCAGCCTGGGGCAGGGTAGTGAAAAACTGTTTTTT. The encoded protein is CASSLGQGSEKLFF.

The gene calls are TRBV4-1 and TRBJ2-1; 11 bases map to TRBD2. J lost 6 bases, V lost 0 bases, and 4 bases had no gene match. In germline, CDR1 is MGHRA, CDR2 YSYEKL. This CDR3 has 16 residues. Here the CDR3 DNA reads TGCGCCAGCAGCCAAGACCTAGCGGGGGGTTTCAATGAGCAGTTCTTC. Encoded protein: CASSQDLAGGFNEQFF.

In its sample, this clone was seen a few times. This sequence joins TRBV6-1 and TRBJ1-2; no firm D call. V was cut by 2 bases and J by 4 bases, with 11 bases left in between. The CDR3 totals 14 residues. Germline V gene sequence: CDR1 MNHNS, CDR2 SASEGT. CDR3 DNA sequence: TGTGCCAGCAGTGAATCGGCAGCGAGCTATGGCTACACCTTC. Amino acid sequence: CASSESAASYGYTF.

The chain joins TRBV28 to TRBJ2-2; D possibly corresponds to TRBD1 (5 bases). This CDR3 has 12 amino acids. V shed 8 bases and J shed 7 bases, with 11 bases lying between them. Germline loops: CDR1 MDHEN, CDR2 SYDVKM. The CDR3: CASHRRGGELFF. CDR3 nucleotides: TGTGCCAGCCATAGAAGGGGCGGGGAGCTGTTTTTT.